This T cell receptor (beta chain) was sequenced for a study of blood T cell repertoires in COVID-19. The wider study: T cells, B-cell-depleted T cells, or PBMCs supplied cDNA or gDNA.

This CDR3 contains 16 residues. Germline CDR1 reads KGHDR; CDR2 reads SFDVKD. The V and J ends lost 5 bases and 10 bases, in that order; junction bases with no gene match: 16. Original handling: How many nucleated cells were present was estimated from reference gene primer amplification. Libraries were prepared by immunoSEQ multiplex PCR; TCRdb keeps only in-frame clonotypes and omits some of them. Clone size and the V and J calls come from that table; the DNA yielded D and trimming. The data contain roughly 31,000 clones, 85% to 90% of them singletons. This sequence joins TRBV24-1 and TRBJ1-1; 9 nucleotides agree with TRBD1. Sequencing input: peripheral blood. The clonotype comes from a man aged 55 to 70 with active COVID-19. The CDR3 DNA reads TGTGCCACCAGTGCAACCGGGACAGGGCGGGCCGGCGGAGCTTTCTTT. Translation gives CATSATGTGRAGGAFF.